Many counts were recorded for the clone carrying this T cell receptor (beta chain). As yet, its antigen is unknown. This sample is drawn from a study of T cell repertoires in cytomegalovirus infection. Study results and limitations: CMV-specific TCR beta clonotypes restricted by HLA-C dominated the ex vivo response. Accumulated public TCR beta family frequency recognized individuals carrying CMV together with the relevant HLA.

Each CDR3 protein gets one entry after TCRdb re-called the reads with MiXCR. The sample contains 750,000 to 950,000 distinct CDR3 sequences, almost 30% of which appear only once. The CDR3 is made up of 15 amino acids. CDR1 is SGHVS, CDR2 FNYEAQ, per germline. Unmatched junction bases numbered 8, after V lost 5 bases and J lost 2 bases. The sample in question was cultured CD8+ T cells from PBMCs, obtained from culture after CMV antigen stimulation. The receptor was isolated from a human donor in good health (CMV status not recorded). Some clones in this sample may be carry-over from other donors' samples. The rearrangement joins TRBV7-6 to TRBJ1-2; 7 positions agree with TRBD1. The DNA of the CDR3 is TGTGCCAGCAGCCCGGCCCCACAGGGGAACTATGGCTACACCTTC. It yields the protein CASSPAPQGNYGYTF.